What follows is one T cell receptor (beta chain) and its context. This sample is part of a study of blood T cell repertoires in COVID-19. Sequenced by immunoSEQ multiplex PCR; TCRdb stores in-frame clones only, minus some. This table holds under 250,000 clones, approximately 80% found once. Germline CDR1 LNHDA, CDR2 SQIVND (reference sequence). Deletions cut 3 bases from V and 4 bases from J, with 15 bases between. The CDR3 totals 15 residues. The specimen was peripheral blood. The V call is TRBV19, the J call TRBJ1-2; D is possibly TRBD1 (5 bases). The sequence came from a human donor in a cohort sampled during active COVID-19. The CDR3: CASSIGGGRGYGYTF. As DNA, the CDR3 is TGTGCCAGTAGTATTGGCGGGGGACGAGGCTATGGCTACACCTTC.